One and the same sample provided the 19 T cell receptor beta chains below, sequenced in a study of T cells in Graves' hyperthyroidism and ophthalmopathy. The TCR beta CDR3 regions underwent amplification using RNA transcripts as the source. A set of HTBI primers served as the primers for a first-round RT-PCR of the TCR CDR3. TCRdb itself ran the multiplex PCR reads through MiXCR, one entry per CDR3 protein. Found here are about 640,000 distinct CDR3 sequences, under 25% of them singletons; the top ten hold about 34%. Sequences were obtained from blood. The receptors originated from a man aged 25-40 years with Graves' ophthalmopathy.

This clonotype was seen at least ten times. The V call is TRBV7-2, the J call TRBJ2-7; a possible D gene is TRBD1 (6 bases). Germline lookup yields CDR1 SGHTA and CDR2 FQGNSA. Trimming removed 5 bases from V and 7 bases from J, with 15 bases in between. The CDR3 is 13 residues long. The CDR3 nucleotides are TGTGCCAGCAGCCATACGACAGGTTCTGAGCAGTACTTC. It specifies CASSHTTGSEQYF.

This clonotype was observed many times. V gene TRBV3-1 combines with J gene TRBJ2-1, with D possibly matching TRBD2 (5 bases). This CDR3 contains 15 residues. The V end was cut by 4 bases, the J end by 1 base, with 11 bases between. Germline loops: CDR1 LGHDT, CDR2 YNNKEL (reference sequence). CDR3 coding DNA: TGTGCCAGCAGCCCCTGGACTGAATCCTACAATGAGCAGTTCTTC. This gives the protein CASSPWTESYNEQFF.

The chain has TRBV18 and TRBJ1-4; TRBD1 is a possible D gene (6 bases). V was pared by 5 bases and J by 9 bases, with 16 bases between. The CDR3 is 14 residues long. Germline values: CDR1 KGHSH, CDR2 LQKENI. This CDR3 reads CASSTSGVLKKLFF. The CDR3, as DNA: TGTGCCAGCTCAACTTCAGGGGTTCTGAAAAAACTGTTTTTT.

The chain carries TRBV19 and TRBJ1-1, with TRBD1 as a possible D gene (5 bases). V was shortened by 4 bases and J by 4 bases, with 13 bases between the two germline ends. The CDR3 spans 14 residues. Germline V gene sequence: CDR1 LNHDA, CDR2 SQIVND (reference sequence). The CDR3 DNA reads as TGTGCCAGTAGTAGGGGGGAAGGTGGCACTGAAGCTTTCTTT. Translated, it gives CASSRGEGGTEAFF.

This clonotype was seen a few times. The chain uses TRBV7-2 and TRBJ2-2; D remains unclear. The germline V gene encodes CDR1 SGHTA and CDR2 FQGNSA. Trimming cost V 1 base and J 4 bases, with 7 bases left between them. The CDR3 length is 14 residues. CDR3 region: CASSLGVRTGELFF. The CDR3 DNA reads TGTGCCAGCAGCTTAGGGGTCCGCACCGGGGAGCTGTTTTTT.

The chain employs TRBV10-3 and TRBJ1-1; possible D gene TRBD1, 6 bases. In germline, CDR1 is ENHRY, CDR2 SYGVKD. The CDR3 contains 13 residues. Trimming left V 5 bases short and J 0 bases short, with 7 bases between. The CDR3 loop is CAISTGMNTEAFF. The CDR3 nucleotides read TGTGCCATCAGTACAGGGATGAACACTGAAGCTTTCTTT.

The V and J genes are TRBV14 and TRBJ1-1; maybe TRBD1 (6 bases). V was cut by 4 bases and J by 0 bases, with 18 bases left in between. The CDR3 is made up of 17 amino acids. Germline CDR1 and CDR2: SGHDN and FVKESK. The CDR3 here is CASSPGRGGPLNTEAFF. The CDR3 bases are TGTGCCAGCAGCCCAGGAAGGGGGGGACCCCTGAACACTGAAGCTTTCTTT.

V and J are TRBV28 and TRBJ2-5; TRBD1 might be the D (5 bases). CDR1 is MDHEN and CDR2 is SYDVKM in the germline V gene. The CDR3 covers 14 residues. The V gene lost 5 bases and the J gene lost 5 bases, with 15 bases spanning the gap. In nucleotides, the CDR3 is TGTGCCAGCAGTCCCCCCGGCAGGGATGAGACCCAGTACTTC. It is translated as CASSPPGRDETQYF.

The chain couples TRBV18 to TRBJ1-5; TRBD1 matches at 8 bases. The CDR3 spans 16 residues. Germline V gene data show CDR1 as KGHSH and CDR2 as LQKENI. V was pared by 3 bases and J by 5 bases, with 9 bases of the junction left unmatched. The CDR3 protein is CASSPGAGGFDQPQHF. CDR3 in DNA: TGTGCCAGCTCACCGGGTGCAGGGGGCTTTGATCAGCCCCAGCATTTT.

This clonotype has a count of ten or more. The V and J genes are TRBV12-3 or TRBV12-4 and TRBJ1-5, with D hard to call. The V gene lost 1 base and the J gene lost 3 bases, with 7 bases spanning the gap. The CDR3 covers 14 residues. CDR3 DNA: TGTGCCAGCAGTTTAGGGCATTACAATCAGCCCCAGCATTTT. Residues: CASSLGHYNQPQHF.

This chain links TRBV15 with TRBJ1-4; D call uncertain. V dropped 1 base and J dropped 8 bases, with 8 bases sitting between them. Germline-derived CDR1 and CDR2 are LNHNV and YYDKDF (reference sequence). This CDR3 spans 13 amino acids. The DNA of the CDR3 is TGTGCCACCAGCAGAGTAGCCGGGGAAAAACTGTTTTTT. It is translated as CATSRVAGEKLFF.

This clonotype was seen more than once but under ten times. The chain carries TRBV7-9 and TRBJ2-7; 7 bases map to TRBD2. Germline V gene lookup returns CDR1 SEHNR and CDR2 FQNEAQ (reference sequence). The V segment lost 3 bases and the J segment 0 bases; nucleotides outside the gene matches: 8. The CDR3 is 16 amino acids. The CDR3 nucleotides are TGTGCCAGCAGCTTCCCGAAGGGCGGGAGCTCCTACGAGCAGTACTTC. Translation: CASSFPKGGSSYEQYF.

About this clonotype: Possible read error: a much larger clone is one base away. The chain links TRBV12-3 or TRBV12-4 to TRBJ1-5, with unresolved D. The CDR3 is 17 residues long. The CDR3 DNA sequence: TGTGCCAGCAGTTTCAATGGAGGTCGGAATAGCGATCAGCCCCAGCATTTT. It translates to CASSFNGGRNSDQPQHF.

This clonotype was seen at least ten times. This chain links TRBV12-3 or TRBV12-4 with TRBJ2-3, with no clear D. The length of the CDR3 is 14 residues. Deletions cut 7 bases from V and 8 bases from J, with 19 bases between. Written as DNA, the CDR3 is TGTGCCAGCATTCCGTCCCCCGGACCAGCTACGCAGTATTTT. It encodes CASIPSPGPATQYF.

This clonotype has at least ten counts. A much larger clone differs from this one at a single base, so this may be a read error. The chain combines TRBV28 with TRBJ2-7, with 9 positions matching TRBD2. Unmatched junction bases numbered 7, after V lost 6 bases and J lost 4 bases. Germline V gives CDR1 MDHEN, CDR2 SYDVKM. This CDR3 contains 14 residues. CDR3 bases: TGTGCCAGCAGCCCCGGGACTAGCATTTACGAGCAGTACTTC. Its translation: CASSPGTSIYEQYF.

This clonotype was counted ten times or more. The chain joins TRBV30 to TRBJ1-1; D is unresolved. The CDR3 contains 13 residues. CDR1 and CDR2 (germline): GTSNPN, SVGIG (reference sequence). The CDR3 is CARSLGSGTEAFF. CDR3 nucleotides: TGTGCTAGGAGTTTAGGGTCTGGGACTGAAGCTTTCTTT.

This clonotype was counted only a few times. V gene TRBV30 combines with J gene TRBJ2-1, with D perhaps matching TRBD2 (5 bases). The germline CDR1 and CDR2 sequences are GTSNPN and SVGIG (reference sequence). This CDR3 contains 11 residues. Trimming left V 1 base short and J 12 bases short, with 10 bases between. CDR3 region: CAWSGAGSQFF. CDR3 sequence (DNA): TGTGCCTGGAGTGGTGCGGGCTCGCAGTTCTTC.

The gene calls are TRBV6-6 and TRBJ1-2; no firm D call. V shed 2 bases and J shed 13 bases, with 11 bases lying between them. The CDR3 runs 11 residues. Per the germline V gene, CDR1 is MNHNY and CDR2 is SVGAGI (reference sequence). This chain's CDR3 is CASSYEMRSTF. In DNA, the CDR3 is TGTGCCAGCAGTTACGAGATGCGGAGCACCTTC.

This clonotype was recorded a few times. V usage is TRBV20-1 and J usage is TRBJ2-3; TRBD2 agrees at 9 bases. J lost 1 base, V lost 3 bases, and 2 bases had no gene match. This CDR3 has 14 amino acids. The V gene's germline CDR1 is DFQATT and CDR2 SNEGSKA (reference sequence). CDR3 amino acids: CSARAGGRTDTQYF. In DNA form, the CDR3 reads TGCAGTGCTAGGGCGGGAGGGCGCACAGATACGCAGTATTTT.